These 9 T cell receptor beta chains share one sample of origin, sequenced in a study of CD8 T cells in ankylosing spondylitis (dated by TCRdb to 2017 to 2019). Broad study findings and their caveats: A TCR beta motif made up of about eight highly homologous amino acid variants appeared to be characteristic of blood from ankylosing spondylitis patients.

These receptors have no known antigen. Libraries were made using 5' RACE. The sample was run on an Illumina HiSeq 2500. The public reads were run again by TCRdb, first through fastp at Q25 and then through MiXCR, and only productive beta chains were kept. For every CDR3 protein sequence, its rows merge into one entry that carries the most common genes and DNA. Recorded for this sample are around 540,000 distinct CDR3 sequences; roughly 13% of them occurred a single time. The ten largest clones represent 6.8% of the sample. What was sequenced was blood, either unsorted or a sorted T cell fraction (not recorded which). These receptors all come from a male donor with ankylosing spondylitis.

This clonotype was detected a few times. This chain uses TRBV4-1 with TRBJ2-3; 10 positions match TRBD2. V trimming: 1 base; J trimming: 4 bases; junction bases outside the gene matches: 5. The CDR3 runs 16 residues. Germline assignment: CDR1 MGHRA and CDR2 YSYEKL. CDR3 protein: CASSQVTSGIADTQYF. The CDR3 region has the DNA TGCGCCAGCAGCCAAGTTACTAGCGGGATTGCAGATACGCAGTATTTT.

This sequence joins TRBV12-3 or TRBV12-4 and TRBJ1-2; the D gene is possibly TRBD1 (6 bases). V lost 6 bases and J 3 bases, leaving 14 bases between the germline ends. CDR3 length: 14 amino acids. CDR3 in DNA: TGTGCCAGCAGAAAACAGGGTTTAGACTATGGCTACACCTTC. Its translation: CASRKQGLDYGYTF.

This clonotype was counted a few times. The chain couples TRBV29-1 to TRBJ2-3; TRBD2 is a possible D gene (5 bases). With 6 bases removed from V and 1 base from J, the gap between germline ends came to 11 bases. Germline CDR1 SQVTM, CDR2 ANQGSEA. The CDR3 consists of 13 residues. The CDR3 region has the DNA TGCAGCGTCACTAGTTATGGCACAGATACGCAGTATTTT. Protein sequence: CSVTSYGTDTQYF.

This clonotype has at least ten counts. The chain uses TRBV12-3 or TRBV12-4 and TRBJ1-3, with D perhaps TRBD1 (5 bases). V lost 3 bases and J lost 2, with 8 bases in between. The CDR3 covers 14 residues. CDR3 residues: CASSFSTAGNTIYF. In DNA, the CDR3 is TGTGCCAGCAGTTTTTCGACAGCTGGAAACACCATATATTTT.

The chain recombines TRBV20-1 with TRBJ2-1, with 8 bases fitting TRBD1. With V trimmed by 5 bases and J by 5 bases, 8 bases remained unmatched. The CDR3 sequence is 14 residues long. Looked up from germline, CDR1 is DFQATT and CDR2 is SNEGSKA (reference sequence). The DNA of the CDR3 is TGCAGTGCTTTAAGCAGGACAGGGAACAATGAGCAGTTCTTC. Its translation: CSALSRTGNNEQFF.

This chain connects TRBV30 to TRBJ2-1; 10 bases agree with TRBD2. Germline V gene data show CDR1 as GTSNPN and CDR2 as SVGIG (reference sequence). The V segment lost 4 bases and the J segment 3 bases; nucleotides outside the gene matches: 3. This CDR3 spans 14 amino acids. The CDR3 DNA reads TGTGCCTGGACCGGGACTAGCGACTACAATGAGCAGTTCTTC. Translated, it gives CAWTGTSDYNEQFF.

V and J are TRBV29-1 and TRBJ1-1; D remains unclear. Trimming removed 7 bases from V and 1 base from J, with 10 bases in between. The CDR3 is 12 residues long. Germline lookup yields CDR1 SQVTM and CDR2 ANQGSEA. DNA of the CDR3: TGCAGCGATCGGACGGAGAACACTGAAGCTTTCTTT. Translating gives CSDRTENTEAFF.

This clonotype was observed a handful of times. The CDR3 loop reads CASSLSSGWNEQFF. CDR3 in DNA: TGTGCCAGCAGTTTATCGTCTGGGTGGAATGAGCAGTTCTTC. The chain combines TRBV28 with TRBJ2-1; the D is unclear. This CDR3 is 14 amino acids long. The V and J ends lost 1 base and 7 bases respectively, with 11 bases between them. Germline loops: CDR1 MDHEN, CDR2 SYDVKM. Complete variable domain (other parts from reference TRBV28 and TRBJ2-1): DVKVTQSSRYLVKRTGEKVFLECVQDMDHENMFWYRQDPGLGLRLIYFSYDVKMKEKGDIPEGYSVSREKKERFSLILESASTNQTSMYLCASSLSSGWNEQFFGPGTRLTVL.

This chain links TRBV6-5 with TRBJ2-3; 9 nucleotides agree with TRBD2. The CDR3 runs 17 residues. Germline loops: CDR1 MNHEY, CDR2 SVGAGI. V dropped 2 bases and J dropped 1; count of bases not matched to a gene: 7. CDR3 sequence (DNA): TGTGCCAGCAGTTACCTCTCGCGGGAGGGGGGCACAGATACGCAGTATTTT. This gives the protein CASSYLSREGGTDTQYF.